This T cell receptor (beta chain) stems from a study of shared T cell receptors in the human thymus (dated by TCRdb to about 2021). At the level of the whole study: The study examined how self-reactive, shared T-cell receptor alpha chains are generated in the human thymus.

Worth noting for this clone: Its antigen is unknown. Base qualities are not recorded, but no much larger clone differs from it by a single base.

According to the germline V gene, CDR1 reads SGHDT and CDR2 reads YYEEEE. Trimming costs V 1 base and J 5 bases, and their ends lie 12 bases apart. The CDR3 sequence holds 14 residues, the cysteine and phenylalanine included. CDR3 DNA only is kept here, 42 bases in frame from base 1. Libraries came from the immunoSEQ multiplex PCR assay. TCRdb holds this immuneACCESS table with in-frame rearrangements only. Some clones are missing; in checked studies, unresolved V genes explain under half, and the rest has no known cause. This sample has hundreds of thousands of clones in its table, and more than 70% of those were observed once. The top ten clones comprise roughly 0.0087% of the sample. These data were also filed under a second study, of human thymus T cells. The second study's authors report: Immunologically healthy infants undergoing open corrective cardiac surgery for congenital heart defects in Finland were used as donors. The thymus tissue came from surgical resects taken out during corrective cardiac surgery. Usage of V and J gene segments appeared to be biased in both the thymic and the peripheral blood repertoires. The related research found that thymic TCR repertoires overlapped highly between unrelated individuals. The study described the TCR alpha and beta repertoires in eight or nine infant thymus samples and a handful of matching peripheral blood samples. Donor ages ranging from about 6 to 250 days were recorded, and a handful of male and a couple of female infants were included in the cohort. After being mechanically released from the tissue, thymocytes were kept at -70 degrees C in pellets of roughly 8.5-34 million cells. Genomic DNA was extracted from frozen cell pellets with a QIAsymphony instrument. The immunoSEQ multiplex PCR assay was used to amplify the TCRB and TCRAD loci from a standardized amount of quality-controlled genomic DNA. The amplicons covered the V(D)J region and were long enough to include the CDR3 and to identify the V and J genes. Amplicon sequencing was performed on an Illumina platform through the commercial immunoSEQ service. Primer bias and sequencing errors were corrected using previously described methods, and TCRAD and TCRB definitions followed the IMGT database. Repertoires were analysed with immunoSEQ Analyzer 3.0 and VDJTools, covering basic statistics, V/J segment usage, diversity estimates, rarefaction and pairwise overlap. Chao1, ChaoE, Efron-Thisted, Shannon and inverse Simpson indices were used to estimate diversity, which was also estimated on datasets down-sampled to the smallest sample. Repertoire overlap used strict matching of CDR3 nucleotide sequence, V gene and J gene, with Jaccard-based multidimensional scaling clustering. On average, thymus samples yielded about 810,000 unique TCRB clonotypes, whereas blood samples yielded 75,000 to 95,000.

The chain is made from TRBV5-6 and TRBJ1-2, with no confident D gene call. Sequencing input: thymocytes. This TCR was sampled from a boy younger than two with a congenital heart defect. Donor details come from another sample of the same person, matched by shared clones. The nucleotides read TGTGCCAGCAGCTTGCTAGCCGGTTCTTATGGCTACACCTTC. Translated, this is CASSLLAGSYGYTF.